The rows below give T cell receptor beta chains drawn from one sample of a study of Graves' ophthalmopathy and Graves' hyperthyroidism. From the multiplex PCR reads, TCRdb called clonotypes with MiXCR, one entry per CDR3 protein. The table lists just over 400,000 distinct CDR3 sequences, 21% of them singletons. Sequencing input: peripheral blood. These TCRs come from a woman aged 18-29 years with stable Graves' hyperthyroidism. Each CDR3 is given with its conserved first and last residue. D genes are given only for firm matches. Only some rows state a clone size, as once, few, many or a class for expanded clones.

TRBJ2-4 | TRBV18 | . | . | CTSSPDKKNIQYF | TGTACCAGCTCACCAGATAAGAAAAACATTCAGTACTTC
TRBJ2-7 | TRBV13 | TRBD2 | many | CASSLEASGSYEQYF | TGTGCCAGCAGCTTAGAAGCTAGCGGCTCCTACGAGCAGTACTTC
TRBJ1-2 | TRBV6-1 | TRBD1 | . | CASTHRGRVGGYTF | TGTGCCAGCACCCACAGGGGGCGAGTCGGTGGCTACACCTTC
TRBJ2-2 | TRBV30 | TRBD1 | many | CAGARGGNTGELFF | TGTGCCGGAGCTCGAGGGGGCAACACCGGGGAGCTGTTTTTT
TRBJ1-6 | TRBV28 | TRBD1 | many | CATTGTDNSPLHF | TGTGCCACAACCGGGACAGATAATTCACCCCTCCACTTT
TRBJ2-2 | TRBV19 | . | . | CASSIAGTQNTGELFF | TGTGCCAGTAGCATAGCCGGGACTCAGAACACCGGGGAGCTGTTTTTT
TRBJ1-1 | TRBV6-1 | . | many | CASRDGRGAFF | TGTGCCAGCCGGGACGGCAGGGGCGCTTTCTTT
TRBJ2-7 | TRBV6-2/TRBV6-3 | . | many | CASTRRGSSYEQYF | TGTGCCAGCACGAGAAGGGGAAGCTCCTACGAGCAGTACTTC
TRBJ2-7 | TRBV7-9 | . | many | CASSFLEGRDRQYF | TGTGCCAGCAGCTTCCTCGAGGGACGGGATCGGCAGTACTTC
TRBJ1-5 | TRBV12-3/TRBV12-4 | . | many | CASSLGQPYQPQHF | TGTGCCAGCAGTTTAGGACAGCCATATCAGCCCCAGCATTTT
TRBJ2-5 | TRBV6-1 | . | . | CASSERGRAQETQYF | TGTGCCAGCAGTGAAAGGGGACGGGCCCAAGAGACCCAGTACTTC
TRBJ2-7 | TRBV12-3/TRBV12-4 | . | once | CASSVAGTGTYEQYF | TGTGCCAGTAGTGTTGCCGGGACTGGAACCTACGAGCAGTACTTC
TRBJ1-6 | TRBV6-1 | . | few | CATQKAQGNSPLHF | TGTGCCACCCAAAAGGCCCAGGGTAATTCACCCCTCCACTTT
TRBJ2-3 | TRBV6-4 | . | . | CATSVEGGTDTQYF | TGTGCCACCTCCGTGGAGGGTGGGACAGATACGCAGTATTTT
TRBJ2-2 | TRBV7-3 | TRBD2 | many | CASSFTSGNTGELFF | TGTGCCAGCAGCTTCACTAGCGGGAACACCGGGGAGCTGTTTTTT
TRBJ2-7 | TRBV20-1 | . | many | CSASLVGEQYF | TGCAGTGCTAGCCTCGTCGGCGAGCAGTACTTC
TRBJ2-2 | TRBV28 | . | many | CASRSGSGELFF | TGTGCCAGCAGATCGGGTTCCGGGGAGCTGTTTTTT
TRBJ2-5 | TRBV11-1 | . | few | CASSAWYSQETQYF | TGTGCCAGCAGCGCCTGGTACTCACAAGAGACCCAGTACTTC
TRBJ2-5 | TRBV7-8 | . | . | CASSSRTSLHGETQYF | TGTGCCAGCAGCTCCCGAACTAGTTTACACGGAGAGACCCAGTACTTC
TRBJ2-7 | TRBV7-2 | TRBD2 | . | CASSLALAGALVEQYF | TGTGCCAGCAGCTTAGCCCTAGCGGGAGCTCTCGTCGAGCAGTACTTC
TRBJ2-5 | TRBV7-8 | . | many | CASSLIGWDQETQYF | TGTGCCAGCAGCTTAATTGGATGGGATCAAGAGACCCAGTACTTC
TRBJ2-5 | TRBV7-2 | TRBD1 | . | CASSLVGTAQETQYF | TGTGCCAGCAGCTTAGTGGGGACAGCCCAAGAGACCCAGTACTTC
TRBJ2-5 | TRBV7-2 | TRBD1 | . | CASSPDRAGEAQYF | TGTGCCAGCAGCCCGGACAGGGCGGGCGAGGCCCAGTACTTC
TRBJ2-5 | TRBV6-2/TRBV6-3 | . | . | CASSLGVGSLQETQYF | TGTGCCAGCAGTTTGGGGGTAGGCAGCCTCCAAGAGACCCAGTACTTC
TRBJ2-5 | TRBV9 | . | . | CASSPGSWETQYF | TGTGCCAGCAGCCCTGGGTCATGGGAGACCCAGTACTTC
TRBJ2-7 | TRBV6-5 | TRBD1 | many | CASSNRDRGGGEQYF | TGTGCCAGCAGTAACCGGGACAGGGGGGGAGGCGAGCAGTACTTC
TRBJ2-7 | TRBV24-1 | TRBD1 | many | CATSDSGTGNYEQYF | TGTGCCACCAGTGACTCCGGGACAGGGAACTACGAGCAGTACTTC
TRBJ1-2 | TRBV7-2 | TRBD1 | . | CASSSTTGGGYGYTF | TGTGCCAGCAGCTCAACGACAGGGGGCGGCTATGGCTACACCTTC
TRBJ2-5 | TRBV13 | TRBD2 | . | CASSSRGFQETQYF | TGTGCCAGCAGCTCGCGGGGGTTCCAAGAGACCCAGTACTTC
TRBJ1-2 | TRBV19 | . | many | CASTQRGGAYYGYTF | TGTGCCAGTACCCAACGGGGGGGCGCTTACTATGGCTACACCTTC
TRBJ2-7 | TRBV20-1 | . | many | CSVIRGPGEQYF | TGCAGTGTAATCAGGGGACCGGGAGAGCAGTACTTC
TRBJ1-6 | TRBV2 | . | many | CARQGRNSPLHF | TGTGCCAGACAGGGCCGTAATTCACCCCTCCACTTT
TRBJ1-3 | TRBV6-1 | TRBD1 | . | CASRPSGTGGPGNTIYF | TGTGCCAGCAGACCATCCGGGACAGGGGGTCCTGGAAACACCATATATTTT
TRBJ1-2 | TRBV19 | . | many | CASRIGGASTTHYGYTF | TGTGCCAGCCGGATCGGGGGAGCTAGTACGACCCACTATGGCTACACCTTC
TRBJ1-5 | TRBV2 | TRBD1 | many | CASSPTGGGQPQHF | TGTGCCAGCAGTCCCACAGGGGGCGGACAGCCCCAGCATTTT
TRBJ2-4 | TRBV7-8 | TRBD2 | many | CASSVGLAANIQYF | TGTGCCAGCAGCGTAGGGCTAGCGGCAAACATTCAGTACTTC
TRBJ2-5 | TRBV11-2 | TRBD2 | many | CASSLKSASGRARETQYF | TGTGCCAGCAGCTTAAAGTCGGCTAGCGGGAGGGCCCGGGAGACCCAGTACTTC
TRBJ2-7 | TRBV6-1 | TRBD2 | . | CASSEAGGGSEQYF | TGTGCCAGCAGTGAAGCGGGAGGCGGGAGCGAGCAGTACTTC
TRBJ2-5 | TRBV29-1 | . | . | CSVGLAETQYF | TGCAGCGTCGGCCTAGCTGAGACCCAGTACTTC
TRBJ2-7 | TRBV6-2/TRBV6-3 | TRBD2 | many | CASSRTTSGSSYEQYF | TGTGCCAGCAGTCGTACGACTAGCGGAAGCTCCTACGAGCAGTACTTC